This record looks at one T cell receptor beta chain sequence and its context. Germline CDR1 is SGHTA and CDR2 is FQGNSA. The germline V and J ends were trimmed by 3 bases and 1 base, with 13 bases remaining between them. This CDR3 is 17 amino acids long. Original methodology: The authors estimated nucleated cell counts from reference gene primer amplification. Generated by immunoSEQ multiplex PCR, the TCRdb table keeps only in-frame clones and is missing some. The V and J calls and the clone size are those of that table, but D and trimming were determined from the DNA. Of about 120,000 clones in the sample, around 87% were seen once. Followed longitudinally, the Seattle patients had been enrolled during active infection. This sample stems from a study of blood T cell repertoires in COVID-19. Study context: Nucleic acid was either cDNA or gDNA, and it came from T cells, B-cell-depleted T cells, or PBMCs.

The TCR was taken from a woman aged 60-75 years with COVID-19, enrolled during active disease. J is TRBJ1-6 and V is TRBV7-2, with a possible D match to TRBD1 (5 bases). Sequenced sample: peripheral blood. In DNA, the CDR3 is TGTGCCAGCAGCTTGCAGGGCCCAGGGTCCTATAATTCACCCCTCCACTTT. Translated: CASSLQGPGSYNSPLHF.